A selection of T cell receptor beta chains follows, all from one sample in a study of cytomegalovirus exposure and HLA in healthy donors. Assay: immunoSEQ multiplex PCR; the TCRdb copy retains only in-frame clones and omits some. The sample lists about 130,000 clones; 74% were seen once. The sequencing input was PBMCs. The receptor source for this set is a middle-aged man in good health and CMV-seropositive. Each CDR3 is given with its conserved first and last residue. A D gene is named only where the DNA matches it firmly. A row's size may be missing; if present it is once, few, many or a size class.

CDR3: CASSLSRCEQYF
DNA: TGTGCCAGCAGCTTAAGCCGCTGCGAGCAGTACTTC
D: -
J: TRBJ2-7
size: once
V: TRBV13

CDR3: CASSPGTASTDTQYF
DNA: TGTGCCAGCAGCCCCGGGACTGCTAGCACAGATACGCAGTATTTT
D: -
J: TRBJ2-3
size: -
V: TRBV7-9

CDR3: CASSVGLGGGTYEQYF
DNA: TGTGCCAGCAGCGTAGGTCTCGGGGGGGGCACCTACGAGCAGTACTTC
D: TRBD2
J: TRBJ2-7
size: once
V: TRBV9

CDR3: CASSDTTLRNVDYGYTF
DNA: TGTGCCAGCAGTGATACTACACTTCGGAACGTCGACTATGGCTACACCTTC
D: -
J: TRBJ1-2
size: -
V: TRBV4-2

CDR3: CASSLGHSYNEQFF
DNA: TGTGCCAGCAGTTTGGGACACTCCTACAATGAGCAGTTCTTC
D: -
J: TRBJ2-1
size: -
V: TRBV6-6

CDR3: CASSQEWRGTGELFF
DNA: TGCGCCAGCAGCCAAGAATGGCGGGGGACCGGGGAGCTGTTTTTT
D: TRBD2
J: TRBJ2-2
size: few
V: TRBV4-3

CDR3: CASSEWGHGSGYGYTF
DNA: TGTGCCAGCAGTGAATGGGGACACGGATCTGGCTATGGCTACACCTTC
D: -
J: TRBJ1-2
size: once
V: TRBV6-1

CDR3: CSAMTSGSSEQYF
DNA: TGCAGCGCCATGACTAGCGGGAGTAGCGAGCAGTACTTC
D: TRBD2
J: TRBJ2-7
size: -
V: TRBV29-1

CDR3: CASSLKGTGDEQYF
DNA: TGTGCCAGCAGCTTAAAAGGGACAGGGGACGAGCAGTACTTC
D: TRBD1
J: TRBJ2-7
size: -
V: TRBV7-2

CDR3: CASSLAGTSGSHLGTGELFF
DNA: TGCGCCAGCAGCTTGGCCGGGACTAGCGGGAGCCACTTGGGAACCGGGGAGCTGTTTTTT
D: TRBD2
J: TRBJ2-2
size: -
V: TRBV5-1

CDR3: CASSPMTGGSYNEQFF
DNA: TGTGCCAGCTCACCGATGACAGGGGGCTCCTACAATGAGCAGTTCTTC
D: TRBD1
J: TRBJ2-1
size: -
V: TRBV18

CDR3: CASSATSDNEQFF
DNA: TGTGCCAGCTCAGCGACTTCTGACAATGAGCAGTTCTTC
D: -
J: TRBJ2-1
size: -
V: TRBV18

CDR3: CASSLATGQETQYF
DNA: TGTGCCAGCAGCTTAGCAACAGGTCAAGAGACCCAGTACTTC
D: -
J: TRBJ2-5
size: once
V: TRBV7-9

CDR3: CASSPRSGRADNEQFF
DNA: TGTGCCAGCTCACCCCGTAGCGGGAGGGCCGACAATGAGCAGTTCTTC
D: TRBD2
J: TRBJ2-1
size: -
V: TRBV18

CDR3: CASTTTASSGANVLTF
DNA: TGTGCCAGTACTACGACAGCTTCCTCTGGGGCCAACGTCCTGACTTTC
D: -
J: TRBJ2-6
size: -
V: TRBV19

CDR3: CASSLDMTQYF
DNA: TGTGCCAGCAGCTTAGACATGACCCAGTACTTC
D: -
J: TRBJ2-5
size: few
V: TRBV7-8

CDR3: CAWGTGKVDGYTF
DNA: TGTGCCTGGGGGACAGGGAAAGTCGATGGCTACACCTTC
D: TRBD1
J: TRBJ1-2
size: once
V: TRBV30

CDR3: CASSLGEGVTEAFF
DNA: TGCGCCAGCAGCTTGGGGGAGGGTGTGACTGAAGCTTTCTTT
D: -
J: TRBJ1-1
size: once
V: TRBV5-1

CDR3: CATLYSGANVLTF
DNA: TGTGCCACCCTATACTCTGGGGCCAACGTCCTGACTTTC
D: -
J: TRBJ2-6
size: -
V: TRBV7-9

CDR3: CASSFPPATGTSYEQYF
DNA: TGTGCCAGCAGCTTCCCCCCCGCGACAGGGACTTCCTACGAGCAGTACTTC
D: -
J: TRBJ2-7
size: -
V: TRBV13

CDR3: CARGTGNTEAFF
DNA: TGTGCCAGGGGGACAGGGAACACTGAAGCTTTCTTT
D: TRBD1
J: TRBJ1-1
size: -
V: TRBV2

CDR3: CASSVVPGLGNTIYF
DNA: TGTGCCAGCAGCGTAGTGCCAGGGCTCGGAAACACCATATATTTT
D: -
J: TRBJ1-3
size: -
V: TRBV9

CDR3: CATGHRDNEQFF
DNA: TGTGCCACCGGTCACAGGGACAATGAGCAGTTCTTC
D: -
J: TRBJ2-1
size: -
V: TRBV15

CDR3: CASSQEDQRETGELFF
DNA: TGCGCCAGCAGCCAAGAAGACCAGCGGGAGACCGGGGAGCTGTTTTTT
D: TRBD2
J: TRBJ2-2
size: few
V: TRBV4-3

CDR3: CASRVGDEQFF
DNA: TGTGCCTCACGAGTGGGAGATGAGCAGTTCTTC
D: -
J: TRBJ2-1
size: -
V: TRBV6-4

CDR3: CASSPRSGSYNEQFF
DNA: TGTGCCAGCAGCCCCCGGAGCGGGAGCTACAATGAGCAGTTCTTC
D: TRBD2
J: TRBJ2-1
size: -
V: TRBV6-1

CDR3: CAGGALSSYNSPLHF
DNA: TGTGCCGGGGGGGCTCTAAGCTCCTATAATTCACCCCTCCACTTT
D: -
J: TRBJ1-6
size: -
V: TRBV6-1

CDR3: CASSATSGVSDTQYF
DNA: TGTGCCAGCAGTGCAACTAGCGGGGTGTCAGATACGCAGTATTTT
D: TRBD2
J: TRBJ2-3
size: few
V: TRBV6-4

CDR3: CATSSPEDSPYGYTF
DNA: TGTGCCACCAGCAGTCCCGAGGACAGCCCATATGGCTACACCTTC
D: -
J: TRBJ1-2
size: few
V: TRBV15

CDR3: CASSRSPPTPGNTIYF
DNA: TGCGCCAGCAGCCGATCCCCCCCCACACCTGGAAACACCATATATTTT
D: -
J: TRBJ1-3
size: -
V: TRBV5-1

CDR3: CASSIDPEMPQHF
DNA: TGTGCCAGTAGTATAGACCCCGAGATGCCCCAGCATTTT
D: -
J: TRBJ1-5
size: -
V: TRBV19

CDR3: CASSDRGYRYEQYF
DNA: TGTGCCAGCAGTGACCGGGGTTATCGCTACGAGCAGTACTTC
D: -
J: TRBJ2-7
size: few
V: TRBV6-1

CDR3: CASSLKGEAFF
DNA: TGTGCCAGCAGCTTAAAGGGGGAAGCTTTCTTT
D: -
J: TRBJ1-1
size: -
V: TRBV7-9

CDR3: CASSLRGQGTSGNTIYF
DNA: TGTGCCAGCAGCTTAAGGGGACAGGGGACCTCTGGAAACACCATATATTTT
D: TRBD1
J: TRBJ1-3
size: -
V: TRBV7-8

CDR3: CASSFGTGGPYNEQFF
DNA: TGTGCCAGCAGCTTTGGGACAGGGGGCCCCTACAATGAGCAGTTCTTC
D: TRBD1
J: TRBJ2-1
size: -
V: TRBV7-6

CDR3: CASSRDLQETQYF
DNA: TGCGCCAGCAGCCGGGACTTACAAGAGACCCAGTACTTC
D: -
J: TRBJ2-5
size: -
V: TRBV5-1

CDR3: CASSQSAGGPGEQFF
DNA: TGCGCCAGCAGCCAATCAGCGGGAGGGCCTGGTGAGCAGTTCTTC
D: TRBD2
J: TRBJ2-1
size: -
V: TRBV4-3

CDR3: CAWTRQGSETQYF
DNA: TGTGCCTGGACCAGACAGGGGTCAGAGACCCAGTACTTC
D: TRBD1
J: TRBJ2-5
size: -
V: TRBV30

CDR3: CASRGGLAGSYEQYF
DNA: TGTGCCAGCAGGGGGGGGCTAGCGGGGTCCTACGAGCAGTACTTC
D: TRBD2
J: TRBJ2-7
size: few
V: TRBV6-1

CDR3: CASSSQGRDQPQHF
DNA: TGTGCCAGCAGCTCACAGGGTAGAGATCAGCCCCAGCATTTT
D: -
J: TRBJ1-5
size: -
V: TRBV7-6

CDR3: CASSPIPGQKNTEAFF
DNA: TGTGCCAGCAGCCCCATACCGGGACAGAAGAACACTGAAGCTTTCTTT
D: TRBD1
J: TRBJ1-1
size: -
V: TRBV13

CDR3: CASSFGQGNTGELFF
DNA: TGCGCCAGCAGCTTTGGACAGGGGAACACCGGGGAGCTGTTTTTT
D: TRBD1
J: TRBJ2-2
size: -
V: TRBV5-1

CDR3: CASSYVQSSYNEQFF
DNA: TGTGCCAGCAGTTACGTACAGTCCTCCTACAATGAGCAGTTCTTC
D: -
J: TRBJ2-1
size: -
V: TRBV6-5

CDR3: CASSLTGSADEQFF
DNA: TGTGCCAGCAGCTTGACAGGGTCGGCAGATGAGCAGTTCTTC
D: TRBD1
J: TRBJ2-1
size: once
V: TRBV7-9

CDR3: CASSLVLNTEAFF
DNA: TGTGCCAGCAGCTTAGTCTTGAACACTGAAGCTTTCTTT
D: -
J: TRBJ1-1
size: -
V: TRBV7-9

CDR3: CASSWRRDTTDTQYF
DNA: TGCGCCAGCAGCTGGCGGAGGGATACCACAGATACGCAGTATTTT
D: -
J: TRBJ2-3
size: -
V: TRBV5-1

CDR3: CASSPPGGRRNTEAFF
DNA: TGTGCCAGCAGCCCCCCGGGGGGCCGCAGGAACACTGAAGCTTTCTTT
D: -
J: TRBJ1-1
size: few
V: TRBV7-8

CDR3: CASSSGTSGGAEDTQYF
DNA: TGTGCCAGCAGCTCCGGGACTAGCGGGGGTGCGGAGGATACGCAGTATTTT
D: TRBD2
J: TRBJ2-3
size: -
V: TRBV9

CDR3: CASSVAASGDYEQYF
DNA: TGTGCCAGCAGCGTAGCGGCCAGCGGGGACTACGAGCAGTACTTC
D: TRBD2
J: TRBJ2-7
size: -
V: TRBV9

CDR3: CASSTLGSPNPLEQYF
DNA: TGTGCCAGCTCGACGTTGGGGAGTCCTAACCCTCTCGAGCAGTACTTC
D: -
J: TRBJ2-7
size: -
V: TRBV18